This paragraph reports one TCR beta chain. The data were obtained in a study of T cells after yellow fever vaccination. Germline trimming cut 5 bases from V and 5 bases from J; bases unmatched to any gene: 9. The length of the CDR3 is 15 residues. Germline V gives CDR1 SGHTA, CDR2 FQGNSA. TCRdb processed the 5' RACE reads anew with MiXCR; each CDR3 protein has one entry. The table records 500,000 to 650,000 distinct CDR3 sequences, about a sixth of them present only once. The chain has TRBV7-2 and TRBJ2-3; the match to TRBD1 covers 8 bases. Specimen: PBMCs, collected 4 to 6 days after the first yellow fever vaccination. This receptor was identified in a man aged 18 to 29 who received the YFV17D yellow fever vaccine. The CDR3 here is CASSGGQEGRDTQYF. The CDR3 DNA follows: TGTGCCAGCAGCGGGGGACAGGAGGGAAGAGATACGCAGTATTTT.